This T cell receptor (beta chain) was identified in a study of cytomegalovirus exposure and HLA in healthy donors. With 60 Vbeta and 13 Jbeta primers, the PCR was carried out. Assay: immunoSEQ multiplex PCR; the TCRdb copy retains only in-frame clones and omits some. The sample shows under 200,000 clones, 80% to 90% of them seen only once. This CDR3 has 15 residues. CDR1 is SGHRS and CDR2 is YFSETQ in the germline V gene. J lost 8 bases, V lost 4 bases, and 11 bases had no gene match. Concerning this clone itself: Its antigen is still unknown.

Broader study findings: Analysis was carried out at a later point, and it linked a missense DCLRE1C variant to TCR beta V- and J-gene trimming. TCR beta chains numbering some 160 were designated cytomegalovirus-associated. As was reported, the classifier diagnosed cytomegalovirus status with high specificity and sensitivity.

The chain uses TRBV5-1 and TRBJ1-4; 7 bases align to TRBD1. The material sequenced was PBMCs. This TCR was recovered from a man aged 45 to 65 in good health and CMV-seropositive. The chain's CDR3 is CASSTSGGEGEKLFF. CDR3 coding DNA: TGCGCCAGCAGCACCTCAGGGGGTGAAGGAGAAAAACTGTTTTTT. Full variable domain (rest looked up from reference TRBV5-1 and TRBJ1-4): KAGVTQTPRYLIKTRGQQVTLSCSPISGHRSVSWYQQTPGQGLQFLFEYFSETQRNKGNFPGRFSGRQFSNSRSEMNVSTLELGDSALYLCASSTSGGEGEKLFFGSGTQLSVL.